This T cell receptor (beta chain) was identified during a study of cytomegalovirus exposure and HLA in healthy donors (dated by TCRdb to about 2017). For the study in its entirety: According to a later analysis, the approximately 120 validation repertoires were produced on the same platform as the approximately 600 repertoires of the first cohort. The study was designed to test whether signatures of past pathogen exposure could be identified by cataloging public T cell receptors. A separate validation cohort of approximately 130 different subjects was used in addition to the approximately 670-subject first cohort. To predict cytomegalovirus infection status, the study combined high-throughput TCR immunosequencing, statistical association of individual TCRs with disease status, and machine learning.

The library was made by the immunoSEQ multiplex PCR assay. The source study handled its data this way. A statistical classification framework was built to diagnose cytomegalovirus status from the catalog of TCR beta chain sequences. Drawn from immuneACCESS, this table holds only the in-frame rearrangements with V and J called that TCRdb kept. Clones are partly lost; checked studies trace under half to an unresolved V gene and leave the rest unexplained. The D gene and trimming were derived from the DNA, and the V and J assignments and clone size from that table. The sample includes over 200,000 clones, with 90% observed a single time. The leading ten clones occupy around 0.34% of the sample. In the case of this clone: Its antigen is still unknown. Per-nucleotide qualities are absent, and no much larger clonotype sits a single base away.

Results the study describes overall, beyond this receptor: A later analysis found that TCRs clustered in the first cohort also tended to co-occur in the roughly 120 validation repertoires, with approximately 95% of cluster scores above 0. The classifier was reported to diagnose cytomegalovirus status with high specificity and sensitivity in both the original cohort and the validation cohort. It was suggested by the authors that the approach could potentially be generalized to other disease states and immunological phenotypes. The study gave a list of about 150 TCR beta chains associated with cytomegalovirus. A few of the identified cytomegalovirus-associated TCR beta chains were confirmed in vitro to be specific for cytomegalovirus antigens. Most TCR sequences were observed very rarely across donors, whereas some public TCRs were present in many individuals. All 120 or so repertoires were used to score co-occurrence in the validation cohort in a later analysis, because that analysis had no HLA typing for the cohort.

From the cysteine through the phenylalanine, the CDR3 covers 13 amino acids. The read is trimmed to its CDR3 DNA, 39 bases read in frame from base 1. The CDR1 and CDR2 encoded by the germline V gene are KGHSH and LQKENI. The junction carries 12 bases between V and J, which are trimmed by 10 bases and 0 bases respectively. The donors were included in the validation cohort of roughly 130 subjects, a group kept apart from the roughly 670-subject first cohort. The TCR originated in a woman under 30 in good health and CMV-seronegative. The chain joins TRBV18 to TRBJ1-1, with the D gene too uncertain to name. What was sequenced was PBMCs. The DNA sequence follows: TGTGCCACCCTAAGGGAGGTGAACACTGAAGCTTTCTTT. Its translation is CATLREVNTEAFF.